What follows are 10 T cell receptor beta chains derived from one specimen sequenced in a study of cytomegalovirus exposure and HLA in healthy donors. Both 60 Vbeta primers and 13 Jbeta primers went into the PCR. The repertoire was sequenced with immunoSEQ multiplex PCR; TCRdb's copy has only in-frame clones and lacks some. Of about 150,000 clones in the sample, 60% to 80% were seen once. What was sequenced was PBMCs. Receptors originate from a man younger than 35 in good health and CMV-seropositive.

The chain links TRBV21-1 to TRBJ2-1; the D segment call TRBD2 is taken from the table without a DNA check. TRBV21-1 corresponds to a pseudogene. This CDR3 has 15 amino acids. The CDR3 sequence: CASSKGTKSFDEQFF. For the CDR3, the DNA is TGTGCCAGCAGCAAAGGGACTAAGAGCTTCGATGAGCAGTTCTTC.

The gene calls are TRBV25-1 and TRBJ1-4, with D uncertain. Trimming left V 4 bases short and J 3 bases short, with 15 bases between. From germline, CDR1 is MGHDK and CDR2 SYGVNS. The CDR3 covers 16 residues. The CDR3 region is CASSAPRGRANEKLFF. In DNA, the CDR3 is TGTGCCAGCAGTGCCCCGAGAGGGAGGGCTAATGAAAAACTGTTTTTT. Full variable domain (remainder filled in from reference TRBV25-1 and TRBJ1-4): EADIYQTPRYLVIGTGKKITLECSQTMGHDKMYWYQQDPGMELHLIHYSYGVNSTEKGDLSSESTVSRIRTEHFPLTLESARPSHTSQYLCASSAPRGRANEKLFFGSGTQLSVL.

J is TRBJ2-2 and V is TRBV18; a possible D gene is TRBD1 (6 bases). In germline, CDR1 is KGHSH, CDR2 LQKENI. The CDR3 contains 14 residues. Trimming shortened V by 10 bases and J by 5 bases, and 17 bases separated the two germline ends. The CDR3 loop is CATARPGATGELFF. The DNA of the CDR3 is TGTGCCACCGCACGACCAGGGGCGACCGGGGAGCTGTTTTTT.

This clone showed up just a few times. V usage is TRBV29-1 and J usage is TRBJ1-1; possibly TRBD1 for D (5 bases). Looked up from germline, CDR1 is SQVTM and CDR2 is ANQGSEA. The CDR3 runs to 10 residues. Trimming took off 4 bases at V and 8 bases at J, with 8 bases between the two ends. The CDR3 is CSVGGREAFF. CDR3 in DNA: TGCAGCGTTGGGGGGAGGGAAGCTTTCTTT.

Here the CDR3 reads CASSEELAREQFF. DNA for the CDR3: TGTGCCAGCAGTGAAGAACTAGCTCGGGAGCAGTTCTTC. This sequence joins TRBV6-1 and TRBJ2-1, with a weak D call TRBD2 (6 bases). This CDR3 is built from 13 residues. The V gene lost 1 base and the J gene lost 10 bases, with 11 bases spanning the gap. CDR1 is MNHNS and CDR2 is SASEGT in the germline V gene.

This clone was observed a handful of times. The rearrangement uses TRBV15 and TRBJ2-1; 7 bases fit TRBD2. The ends lost 0 bases at V and 6 bases at J; junction bases unmatched: 11. Germline V CDR1 and CDR2: LNHNV, YYDKDF (reference sequence). This CDR3 is built from 17 residues. The CDR3 protein is CATSRDPREKPTNEQFF. The CDR3 nucleotides read TGTGCCACCAGCAGAGATCCGCGGGAGAAGCCTACCAATGAGCAGTTCTTC.

J is TRBJ2-1 and V is TRBV19; TRBD1 aligns across 9 bases. Germline lookup yields CDR1 LNHDA and CDR2 SQIVND (reference sequence). V shed 4 bases, J shed 3 bases, and the junction held 4 bases outside the gene matches. The CDR3 length is 15 residues. CDR3 region: CASSTDRGGYNEQFF. The CDR3 DNA reads as TGTGCCAGTAGTACGGACAGGGGAGGCTACAATGAGCAGTTCTTC.

V and J are TRBV4-2 and TRBJ2-1; a possible D gene is TRBD1 (6 bases). This CDR3 is 15 amino acids long. V shed 0 bases and J shed 0 bases, with 6 bases lying between them. Germline V gene lookup returns CDR1 LGHNA and CDR2 YNFKEQ. The CDR3, as DNA: TGTGCCAGCAGCCAAGAAGGGGGCTCCTACAATGAGCAGTTCTTC. Protein: CASSQEGGSYNEQFF.

The chain is built from TRBV19 and TRBJ2-7; 8 nucleotides match TRBD1. CDR3 size: 14 residues. The germline gives CDR1 LNHDA, CDR2 SQIVND (reference sequence). V lost 5 bases to trimming and J lost 4 bases; unmatched junction nucleotides: 7. CDR3 residues: CASSVDRGYYEQYF. The CDR3 bases are TGTGCCAGTAGTGTCGACAGGGGCTATTACGAGCAGTACTTC.

The chain recombines TRBV28 with TRBJ2-5, with TRBD2 matching over 7 bases. Trimming took 5 bases from V and 2 from J; bases not matched to a gene: 8. Germline lookup yields CDR1 MDHEN and CDR2 SYDVKM. This CDR3 region has 15 residues. The CDR3 DNA is TGTGCCAGCAGTCCCCTCCTAGCGGTTCAAGAGACCCAGTACTTC. This sequence encodes CASSPLLAVQETQYF.